This entry lists 16 T cell receptor beta chains sequenced from one sample in a study of cytomegalovirus exposure and HLA in healthy donors. The PCR contained 60 Vbeta and 13 Jbeta primers. The method was immunoSEQ multiplex PCR; TCRdb's version includes in-frame clones alone and lacks a portion of them. The repertoire holds 100,000 to 150,000 clones, with around 69% as singletons. The sequenced material came from PBMCs. All receptors come from a middle-aged woman in good health and CMV-seropositive.

This rearrangement joins TRBV18 to TRBJ2-7; D might be TRBD2 (5 bases). Germline V CDR1 and CDR2: KGHSH, LQKENI. V was clipped by 1 base and J by 4 bases, with 8 bases between them. This CDR3 has 13 amino acids. This CDR3 reads CASSPLGLYEQYF. The CDR3 coding sequence is TGTGCCAGCTCACCACTAGGACTGTACGAGCAGTACTTC. Supplemented by reference TRBV18 and TRBJ2-7, the full variable domain reads NAGVMQNPRHLVRRRGQEARLRCSPMKGHSHVYWYRQLPEEGLKFMVYLQKENIIDESGMPKERFSAEFPKEGPSILRIQQVVRGDSAAYFCASSPLGLYEQYFGPGTRLTVT.

With regard to this clone: Other DNA sequences in the sample encode the same CDR3. This chain connects TRBV18 to TRBJ1-4; no firm D call. This CDR3 has 14 amino acids. The germline V gene encodes CDR1 KGHSH and CDR2 LQKENI. Trimming took 3 bases from V and 0 from J, leaving 5 bases between them. The CDR3 DNA is TGTGCCAGCTCACCTACAGCAACTAATGAAAAACTGTTTTTT. Translating gives CASSPTATNEKLFF.

The V and J genes are TRBV5-4 and TRBJ1-1, with 8 bases lining up with TRBD1. This CDR3 comprises 16 residues. The junction had 12 bases not matched to a gene; V was cut back by 2 bases and J by 6 bases. CDR1 SGHNT and CDR2 YYREEE come from the germline V gene (reference sequence). CDR3 DNA sequence: TGTGCCAGCAGCTTCCCCGGGACAGGTTTCGGTGCTGAAGCTTTCTTT. Translated: CASSFPGTGFGAEAFF.

This chain links TRBV25-1 with TRBJ2-1; the D gene is possibly TRBD1 (5 bases). Germline lookup yields CDR1 MGHDK and CDR2 SYGVNS. The V and J ends lost 3 bases and 9 bases respectively, with 15 bases between them. This CDR3 is 14 amino acids long. The CDR3 DNA sequence: TGTGCCAGCAGTGATCCCGGACACCACCGTGAGCAGTTCTTC. Translation gives CASSDPGHHREQFF.

Comments on this clone: The identical CDR3 is also encoded by other nucleotide sequences in the sample. The genes are TRBV5-1 and TRBJ1-1, with D unclear. Trimming took 2 bases from V and 0 from J, leaving 8 bases between them. This CDR3 spans 14 amino acids. Germline V gives CDR1 SGHRS, CDR2 YFSETQ. CDR3 coding DNA: TGCGCCAGCAGCTTAGGCGGAATGAACACTGAAGCTTTCTTT. It encodes CASSLGGMNTEAFF.

As to this clone: This sample includes further DNA sequences coding for the same CDR3. V gene TRBV5-1 combines with J gene TRBJ1-1, with D possibly being TRBD1 (5 bases). V was pared by 0 bases and J by 2 bases, with 8 bases between. Germline CDR1 SGHRS, CDR2 YFSETQ. This CDR3 contains 14 residues. The CDR3 DNA sequence: TGCGCCAGCAGCTTGGGGACAATCAACACTGAAGCTTTCTTT. This codes for CASSLGTINTEAFF.

This clone is a singleton in its sample. The CDR3 coding sequence is TGTGCCAGCAGCCCAGGGGGCAATCAGCCCCAGCATTTT. This sequence encodes CASSPGGNQPQHF. The chain couples TRBV7-6 to TRBJ1-5, with D tentatively TRBD1 (6 bases). The CDR3 covers 13 residues. V shed 5 bases and J shed 2 bases, with 7 bases lying between them. The germline V gene has CDR1 SGHVS and CDR2 FNYEAQ.

CDR3 nucleotides: TGTGCTAGTGCCCGGGATTTGGGCAGCAACACTGAAGCTTTCTTT. Amino acid sequence: CASARDLGSNTEAFF. This sequence joins TRBV12-5 and TRBJ1-1, with no clear D. In germline, CDR1 is LGHNT, CDR2 FRNRAP. Deletions cut 7 bases from V and 2 bases from J, with 17 bases between. The CDR3 totals 15 residues.

In this sample, this clone turned up once. The junction departs from the called germline gene at one end, perhaps through a read error. Other nucleotide sequences from this sample produce the same CDR3. This chain connects TRBV6-5 to TRBJ2-1; tentatively, D is TRBD2 (7 bases). Germline V gene lookup returns CDR1 MNHEY and CDR2 SVGAGI. This CDR3 spans 13 amino acids. CDR3 amino acids: CASSPWGGNEQFF. The CDR3 DNA is TGTGCCAGCAGCCCGTGGGGGGGCAATGAACAGTTCTTC.

The chain employs TRBV7-2 and TRBJ2-7, with D maybe TRBD1 (7 bases). CDR1 is SGHTA, CDR2 FQGNSA, per germline. The CDR3 contains 14 residues. With 3 bases removed from V and 5 bases from J, the gap between germline ends came to 14 bases. The CDR3 loop reads CASSLGQPGDEQYF. The CDR3 nucleotides read TGTGCCAGCAGCTTGGGACAGCCGGGGGACGAGCAGTACTTC. Together with reference TRBV7-2 and TRBJ2-7, the CDR3 gives the full variable domain: GAGVSQSPSNKVTEKGKDVELRCDPISGHTALYWYRQSLGQGLEFLIYFQGNSAPDKSGLPSDRFSAERTGGSVSTLTIQRTQQEDSAVYLCASSLGQPGDEQYFGPGTRLTVT.

The genes are TRBV7-2 and TRBJ1-5, with D perhaps matching TRBD1 (6 bases). The germline V gene encodes CDR1 SGHTA and CDR2 FQGNSA. The CDR3 length is 13 residues. Deletions cut 1 base from V and 6 bases from J, with 7 bases between. The DNA for the CDR3 is TGTGCCAGCAGCTTAGGACAGGCTCAGCCCCAGCATTTT. Its protein is CASSLGQAQPQHF.

The J gene is TRBJ1-5, the V gene TRBV18; D is ambiguous. The CDR3 extends over 14 amino acids. Germline CDR1 reads KGHSH; CDR2 reads LQKENI. V shed 3 bases and J shed 0 bases, with 6 bases lying between them. The DNA for the CDR3 is TGTGCCAGCTCACCGACACATAGCAATCAGCCCCAGCATTTT. It encodes CASSPTHSNQPQHF.

There are a few counts of this clone. The V gene is TRBV10-3, the J gene TRBJ2-5, with D perhaps TRBD1 (5 bases). The CDR3 is made up of 13 amino acids. V was shortened by 9 bases and J by 2 bases, with 13 bases between the two germline ends. The V gene's germline CDR1 is ENHRY and CDR2 SYGVKD. The CDR3 nucleotides read TGTGCCATTAAAGGGGCTCAGCAAGAGACCCAGTACTTC. This sequence encodes CAIKGAQQETQYF.

This chain joins TRBV9 and TRBJ1-2; D call uncertain. V was cut by 3 bases and J by 10 bases, with 10 bases left in between. Germline lookup yields CDR1 SGDLS and CDR2 YYNGEE. The CDR3 has 11 residues. In nucleotides, the CDR3 is TGTGCCAGCAGCGCAGACTCGGACTACACCTTC. This sequence encodes CASSADSDYTF.

The V and J genes are TRBV30 and TRBJ2-1, with 14 bases identical to TRBD2. V dropped 2 bases and J dropped 0; count of bases not matched to a gene: 9. The CDR3 is 19 residues long. Germline-derived CDR1 and CDR2 are GTSNPN and SVGIG (reference sequence). The CDR3 DNA reads as TGTGCCTGGAGTTTTTGTGTTGGACTAGCGGGGGGCTCCTACAATGAGCAGTTCTTC. It is translated as CAWSFCVGLAGGSYNEQFF.

The chain carries TRBV10-3 and TRBJ1-1; weak D call: TRBD1 (5 bases). CDR3 size: 17 residues. Germline V gives CDR1 ENHRY, CDR2 SYGVKD. V lost 3 bases and J 0 bases, leaving 17 bases between the germline ends. The CDR3 region has the DNA TGTGCCATCAGTGAATTCGGGGGGGGAAGCGTGAACACTGAAGCTTTCTTT. This encodes CAISEFGGGSVNTEAFF.